One and the same sample provided the 14 T cell receptor beta chains below, sequenced in a study of T cells in Graves' hyperthyroidism and ophthalmopathy. RNA transcripts yielded amplified TCR beta CDR3 regions. RT-PCR in the first round (using the HTBI primer set) targeted the TCR CDR3. From the multiplex PCR reads, TCRdb called clonotypes with MiXCR, one entry per CDR3 protein. The sample lists approximately 600,000 distinct CDR3 sequences, roughly 13% occurring once. The sequenced sample was blood. These receptors all stem from a woman aged 25 to 39 with Graves' hyperthyroidism that later progressed to Graves' ophthalmopathy.

This clonotype was counted a few times. The chain joins TRBV4-2 to TRBJ2-7; D is unresolved. V shed 0 bases and J shed 4 bases, with 16 bases lying between them. The V gene's germline CDR1 is LGHNA and CDR2 YNFKEQ. The CDR3 spans 16 residues. The CDR3 region has the DNA TGTGCCAGCAGCCAAGACTCGGCCAGCGCCGCATACGAGCAGTACTTC. This encodes CASSQDSASAAYEQYF.

The table lists this clonotype with many counts. This chain joins TRBV10-2 and TRBJ2-7, with 8 bases lining up with TRBD2. The CDR3 contains 14 residues. V lost 0 bases, J lost 4 bases, and 2 bases stayed unmatched. Germline assignment: CDR1 WSHSY and CDR2 SAAADI. The CDR3 spells CASSESGGRYEQYF. CDR3 in DNA: TGCGCCAGCAGTGAGTCTGGCGGGAGGTACGAGCAGTACTTC.

This clonotype was seen many times. J is TRBJ1-5 and V is TRBV6-2 or TRBV6-3, with D possibly being TRBD1 (6 bases). This CDR3 has 16 residues. V was cut by 2 bases and J by 1 base, with 12 bases left in between. Germline assignment: CDR1 MNHEY and CDR2 SVGEGT. CDR3 region: CASSYLGQRSNQPQHF. The CDR3 nucleotides read TGTGCCAGCAGTTACCTTGGACAGAGGAGCAATCAGCCCCAGCATTTT.

This clonotype was seen a few times. This chain uses TRBV14 with TRBJ2-7; D unclear. The germline V gene encodes CDR1 SGHDN and CDR2 FVKESK. The germline V and J ends were trimmed by 5 bases and 6 bases, with 8 bases remaining between them. This CDR3 comprises 11 residues. CDR3 residues: CASSAPGEQYF. The CDR3 bases are TGTGCCAGCAGCGCCCCGGGCGAGCAGTACTTC.

To note about this clonotype: Since a much larger clone is just one base distant, this may be a read error. The rearrangement links TRBV28 to TRBJ2-2; D is unclear. The germline V and J ends were trimmed by 5 bases and 3 bases, with 16 bases remaining between them. CDR1 and CDR2 from the germline V gene are MDHEN and SYDVKM. The CDR3 is 16 residues long. The DNA of the CDR3 is TGTGCCAGCAGTCCCATGACCAGCTACTACACCGGGGAGCTGTTTTTT. It translates to CASSPMTSYYTGELFF.

This sequence joins TRBV3-1 and TRBJ2-3; 8 bases map to TRBD2. Germline values: CDR1 LGHDT, CDR2 YNNKEL (reference sequence). V shed 0 bases, J shed 2 bases, and the junction held 10 bases outside the gene matches. The CDR3 extends over 18 amino acids. CDR3 loop: CASSQDPPTSGPTDTQYF. CDR3 coding DNA: TGTGCCAGCAGCCAAGATCCTCCAACTAGCGGTCCCACAGATACGCAGTATTTT.

This clonotype was seen a handful of times. This chain connects TRBV4-1 to TRBJ2-1; the D call may be TRBD1 or TRBD2 (5 bases each). The CDR3 length is 15 residues. Germline V gives CDR1 MGHRA, CDR2 YSYEKL. The V gene lost 1 base and the J gene lost 5 bases, with 12 bases spanning the gap. CDR3 loop: CASSQGGAPDNEQFF. DNA for the CDR3: TGCGCCAGCAGCCAAGGAGGGGCCCCTGACAATGAGCAGTTCTTC.

This clonotype showed up just a few times. The gene calls are TRBV29-1 and TRBJ2-1; 13 bases are shared with TRBD2. V shed 6 bases, J shed 7 bases, and the junction held 9 bases outside the gene matches. The CDR3 runs to 15 residues. Per the germline V gene, CDR1 is SQVTM and CDR2 is ANQGSEA. Written as DNA, the CDR3 is TGCAGCGTCAAGCTCGGACTAGCGGGGGAGAATGAGCAGTTCTTC. Protein sequence: CSVKLGLAGENEQFF.

The rearrangement links TRBV27 to TRBJ2-7; D perhaps matches TRBD1 (6 bases). Germline V gene lookup returns CDR1 MNHEY and CDR2 SMNVEV (reference sequence). This CDR3 comprises 16 residues. V lost 0 bases, J lost 3 bases, and 15 bases lay in between. The CDR3 coding sequence is TGTGCCAGCAGTTTATCCCCGGACAGTCAAGTCTACGAGCAGTACTTC. Its translation is CASSLSPDSQVYEQYF.

This clonotype was seen a few times. This chain connects TRBV2 to TRBJ2-6, with unresolved D. Trimming left V 3 bases short and J 4 bases short, with 13 bases between. CDR3 length: 16 amino acids. Germline CDR1 SNHLY, CDR2 FYNNEI. CDR3 in amino acids: CASSEIGGPGANVLTF. In DNA, the CDR3 is TGTGCCAGCAGTGAGATTGGTGGTCCAGGGGCCAACGTCCTGACTTTC.

The rearrangement joins TRBV3-1 to TRBJ2-2; 8 bases align to TRBD2. From germline, CDR1 is LGHDT and CDR2 YNNKEL (reference sequence). V lost 7 bases to trimming and J lost 4 bases; unmatched junction nucleotides: 5. The CDR3 sequence is 14 residues long. CDR3 DNA sequence: TGTGCCAGCAACCCCGGGGGGGCCACCGGGGAGCTGTTTTTT. It codes for CASNPGGATGELFF.

The chain is built from TRBV11-2 and TRBJ2-7, with D hard to call. The CDR3 totals 13 residues. The germline gives CDR1 SGHAT, CDR2 FQNNGV. V lost 5 bases and J 6 bases, leaving 14 bases between the germline ends. The CDR3, as DNA: TGTGCCAGCAGCCCGACTGGCGCTCGCGAGCAGTACTTC. Encoded protein: CASSPTGAREQYF.

This clonotype showed up many times. The chain recombines TRBV28 with TRBJ1-4; TRBD1 agrees at 7 bases. J lost 8 bases, V lost 2 bases, and 2 bases had no gene match. The CDR3 consists of 13 residues. In germline, CDR1 is MDHEN, CDR2 SYDVKM. The CDR3 sequence is CASSLDRVEKLFF. The CDR3 coding sequence is TGTGCCAGCAGTTTAGACAGGGTCGAAAAACTGTTTTTT.

This clonotype occurred many times. The chain uses TRBV7-3 and TRBJ1-1; D may be TRBD1 (6 bases). Trimming took 1 base from V and 3 from J, leaving 9 bases between them. Germline-derived CDR1 and CDR2 are SGHTA and FQGTGA. The CDR3 extends over 14 amino acids. In nucleotides, the CDR3 is TGTGCCAGCAGCTTAAGGGCAGGGGACACTGAAGCTTTCTTT. Translated, it gives CASSLRAGDTEAFF.